A single T cell receptor beta chain is shown here with its context. In the study's own analysis: Nucleated cell number was recorded as an estimate derived from reference gene primer amplification. Profiling relied on immunoSEQ multiplex PCR, and the TCRdb table lists in-frame clones only, not all of them. D and trimming were read from the DNA, whereas the V and J calls and clone size are those reported in that table. In the table there are roughly 13,000 clones, approximately 87% of which are singletons. V lost 4 bases to trimming and J lost 11 bases, with 27 bases between them. The germline gives CDR1 SGHRS, CDR2 YFSETQ. The CDR3 extends over 16 amino acids. The data were taken from a study of blood T cell repertoires in COVID-19. Overall study: COVID-19 samples, acute and convalescent, were from the United States, Italy and Spain. PBMCs, B-cell-depleted T cells, or T cells provided the cDNA or gDNA that made up the material.

Material for sequencing was peripheral blood. The clonotype comes from a man in his forties with active or convalescent COVID-19. The chain recombines TRBV5-1 with TRBJ1-2, with unresolved D. The CDR3 spells CASSPWSPTPRLGYTF. CDR3 nucleotides: TGCGCCAGCAGCCCGTGGTCCCCGACTCCGCGTTTAGGTTACACCTTC.